Presented here are 31 T cell receptor beta chains from one specimen sequenced in a study of T cells in Graves' hyperthyroidism and ophthalmopathy. TCR beta CDR3 regions were amplified from RNA transcripts. HTBI primers were employed in a first-round RT-PCR of the TCR CDR3. Each CDR3 protein is one row after TCRdb ran MiXCR on the multiplex PCR reads. The data hold roughly 240,000 distinct CDR3 sequences, with less than 20% observed a single time. The sample taken for sequencing was blood. The source is a woman between 18 and 30 years old with Graves' ophthalmopathy.

In this sample, this clonotype turned up many times. The V gene is TRBV6-1, the J gene TRBJ2-7; D might be TRBD1 or TRBD2, each matching 5 bases. The V end was cut by 2 bases, the J end by 1 base, with 12 bases between. Germline V gene sequence: CDR1 MNHNS, CDR2 SASEGT. The CDR3 contains 15 residues. The CDR3: CASSERRGRSYEQYF. CDR3 bases: TGTGCCAGCAGTGAAAGACGGGGACGATCCTACGAGCAGTACTTC.

This clonotype was counted many times. The chain is built from TRBV6-1 and TRBJ1-3, with 7 bases aligning to TRBD1. CDR3 length: 18 residues. The V gene end was trimmed by 3 bases and the J gene end by 9 bases; junction bases not matched to a gene: 20. CDR1 and CDR2 from the germline V gene are MNHNS and SASEGT. The CDR3 nucleotides read TGTGCCAGCAGTGAGGCTCTGAACTGGGACAGAGTTTGGAGCACCATATATTTT. Translation gives CASSEALNWDRVWSTIYF.

The chain carries TRBV10-2 and TRBJ2-7; D may be TRBD1 or TRBD2 (5 bases each). CDR3 length equals 12 residues. Trimming cost V 7 bases and J 4 bases, with 11 bases left between them. The germline V gene encodes CDR1 WSHSY and CDR2 SAAADI. CDR3 protein: CASTHGGYEQYF. Here the CDR3 DNA reads TGCGCCAGCACTCATGGGGGTTACGAGCAGTACTTC.

This clonotype appeared many times. The genes are TRBV20-1 and TRBJ2-3, with 11 positions matching TRBD2. Germline loops: CDR1 DFQATT, CDR2 SNEGSKA (reference sequence). The CDR3 covers 15 residues. V trimming: 2 bases; J trimming: 4 bases; junction bases outside the gene matches: 5. CDR3 amino acids: CSARQTSGASDTQYF. As DNA, the CDR3 is TGCAGTGCTAGACAGACTAGCGGGGCTTCAGATACGCAGTATTTT.

This clonotype showed up just a few times. A much larger clone differs from this one at a single base, so this may be a read error. The V call is TRBV13, the J call TRBJ2-7; 10 bases map to TRBD2. The CDR3 has 14 amino acids. Germline values: CDR1 PRHDT, CDR2 FYEKMQ (reference sequence). Trimming cost V 5 bases and J 5 bases; bases outside gene matches: 6. This CDR3 is CASSTSGKGNEQYF. In DNA, the CDR3 is TGTGCCAGCAGCACTAGCGGGAAAGGCAACGAGCAGTACTTC.

This clonotype was detected ten times or more. The chain uses TRBV6-1 and TRBJ2-1; D is undetermined. V was cut by 8 bases and J by 1 base, with 9 bases left in between. Looked up from germline, CDR1 is MNHNS and CDR2 is SASEGT. The CDR3 has 13 amino acids. The CDR3 loop reads CASASKSYNEQFF. In DNA form, the CDR3 reads TGTGCCAGCGCCTCTAAGTCCTACAATGAGCAGTTCTTC.

This clonotype showed up many times. J is TRBJ2-7 and V is TRBV6-1; D tentatively reads TRBD1 or TRBD2 (5 bases each). Germline loops: CDR1 MNHNS, CDR2 SASEGT. This CDR3 has 15 amino acids. Trimming left V 0 bases short and J 0 bases short, with 9 bases between. The CDR3 DNA is TGTGCCAGCAGTGAAGCGCCAGGGAGCTCCTACGAGCAGTACTTC. Its protein is CASSEAPGSSYEQYF.

This clonotype was seen many times. The chain uses TRBV28 and TRBJ2-1; 8 nucleotides match TRBD2. The J segment lost 2 bases and the V segment lost 2 bases, leaving 2 bases of the junction unmatched. The germline CDR1 and CDR2 sequences are MDHEN and SYDVKM. The CDR3 has 15 amino acids. CDR3 in DNA: TGTGCCAGCAGTTTAAGCGGGGGACCCTACAATGAGCAGTTCTTC. Its translation is CASSLSGGPYNEQFF. Supplemented by reference TRBV28 and TRBJ2-1, the full variable domain reads DVKVTQSSRYLVKRTGEKVFLECVQDMDHENMFWYRQDPGLGLRLIYFSYDVKMKEKGDIPEGYSVSREKKERFSLILESASTNQTSMYLCASSLSGGPYNEQFFGPGTRLTVL.

In its sample, this clonotype was seen many times. The rearrangement links TRBV5-1 to TRBJ1-1; D gene uncertain. Trimming removed 0 bases from V and 1 base from J, with 7 bases in between. Germline assignment: CDR1 SGHRS and CDR2 YFSETQ. CDR3 length equals 14 residues. The CDR3: CASSLGAGNTEAFF. CDR3 nucleotides: TGCGCCAGCAGCTTGGGGGCAGGGAACACTGAAGCTTTCTTT.

A few counts support this clonotype. CDR3 bases: TGTGCCACCGCCGGGACTTTGGGAGGCTACACCTTC. Translation gives CATAGTLGGYTF. The chain uses TRBV19 and TRBJ1-2; a possible D gene is TRBD1 (5 bases). Trimming removed 10 bases at V and 8 bases at J, with 17 bases between. This CDR3 is 12 amino acids long. Germline V gene lookup returns CDR1 LNHDA and CDR2 SQIVND (reference sequence).

In its sample, this clonotype was seen many times. V is TRBV20-1 and J is TRBJ2-2; 10 nucleotides align to TRBD2. The CDR3 covers 15 residues. The junction had 7 bases not matched to a gene; V was cut back by 6 bases and J by 3 bases. Looked up from germline, CDR1 is DFQATT and CDR2 is SNEGSKA (reference sequence). CDR3 protein: CSAKTSGSHTGELFF. The CDR3, as DNA: TGCAGTGCAAAGACTAGCGGGTCCCACACCGGGGAGCTGTTTTTT.

This clonotype appeared a few times. A read error may be the cause here, since a much bigger clone is one base away. The gene calls are TRBV2 and TRBJ1-2, with TRBD1 as a possible D gene (5 bases). This CDR3 is built from 14 residues. Trimming left V 5 bases short and J 8 bases short, with 18 bases between. The germline V gene has CDR1 SNHLY and CDR2 FYNNEI. DNA for the CDR3: TGTGCCAGCAGTACAGGAATGGGTGTGCGGGGCTACACCTTC. This gives the protein CASSTGMGVRGYTF. The entire variable domain, with the rest obtained from reference TRBV2 and TRBJ1-2, is as follows: EPEVTQTPSHQVTQMGQEVILRCVPISNHLYFYWYRQILGQKVEFLVSFYNNEISEKSEIFDDQFSVERPDGSNFTLKIRSTKLEDSAMYFCASSTGMGVRGYTFGSGTRLTVV.

The table lists this clonotype with many counts. The chain has TRBV28 and TRBJ1-5, with unresolved D. Looked up from germline, CDR1 is MDHEN and CDR2 is SYDVKM. The CDR3 has 15 residues. The V end was cut by 2 bases, the J end by 2 bases, with 10 bases between. CDR3 region: CASSLVGRGNQPQHF. In nucleotides, the CDR3 is TGTGCCAGCAGTTTAGTGGGTCGTGGCAATCAGCCCCAGCATTTT. The complete variable domain, with remaining parts taken from reference TRBV28 and TRBJ1-5, reads DVKVTQSSRYLVKRTGEKVFLECVQDMDHENMFWYRQDPGLGLRLIYFSYDVKMKEKGDIPEGYSVSREKKERFSLILESASTNQTSMYLCASSLVGRGNQPQHFGDGTRLSIL.

The rearrangement joins TRBV3-1 to TRBJ2-1; 7 nucleotides match TRBD1. The CDR3 covers 15 residues. Germline loops: CDR1 LGHDT, CDR2 YNNKEL (reference sequence). J gave up 5 bases and V 1 base, and 5 bases lay outside the gene matches. CDR3 protein: CASSQGTGGHNEQFF. The CDR3 coding sequence is TGTGCCAGCAGCCAAGGGACAGGCGGCCACAATGAGCAGTTCTTC.

In its sample, this clonotype was seen many times. The V call is TRBV6-1, the J call TRBJ2-7; D unclear. V gave up 6 bases and J gave up 0 bases, with 15 bases separating them. The CDR3 runs to 15 residues. Germline loops: CDR1 MNHNS, CDR2 SASEGT. The CDR3 DNA is TGTGCCAGCAGCCCTACGGACGTTCCCTCCTACGAGCAGTACTTC. Translated: CASSPTDVPSYEQYF.

This clonotype was counted many times. The chain couples TRBV5-6 to TRBJ1-2; D unresolved. Germline V gene sequence: CDR1 SGHDT, CDR2 YYEEEE. V gave up 4 bases and J gave up 3 bases, with 22 bases separating them. The CDR3 spans 17 residues. The CDR3 region is CASSEEVLKEVDYGYTF. As DNA, the CDR3 is TGTGCCAGCAGCGAAGAAGTTTTAAAGGAGGTGGACTATGGCTACACCTTC.

This clonotype was seen many times. The chain couples TRBV5-6 to TRBJ1-2; D gene unclear. The CDR3 is 15 amino acids. V lost 0 bases to trimming and J lost 7 bases, with 16 bases between them. CDR1 and CDR2 from the germline V gene are SGHDT and YYEEEE. The CDR3 loop reads CASSLARDGFGGYTF. CDR3 nucleotide sequence: TGTGCCAGCAGCTTGGCCCGAGACGGATTCGGTGGCTACACCTTC.

This clonotype has at least ten counts. The rearrangement joins TRBV5-5 to TRBJ2-7; TRBD1 is a possible D gene (5 bases). Germline CDR1 SGHKS, CDR2 YYEKEE (reference sequence). CDR3 size: 15 residues. V was trimmed by 3 bases and J by 1 base, leaving 14 bases between them. The CDR3 DNA sequence: TGTGCCAGCAGCTACAGGATAACGAGATCCTACGAGCAGTACTTC. Translated: CASSYRITRSYEQYF.

This clonotype was found a few times. A much larger clonotype is one base distant, so this may be a read error. V usage is TRBV7-8 and J usage is TRBJ1-4; D perhaps matches TRBD1 (5 bases). This CDR3 comprises 18 residues. Germline V gene data show CDR1 as SGHVS and CDR2 as FQNEAQ. The V end was cut by 2 bases, the J end by 3 bases, with 19 bases between. CDR3 nucleotides: TGTGCCAGCAGCTTACCCCCTTCAGGGTATCCACCTAATGAAAAACTGTTTTTT. Amino acid sequence: CASSLPPSGYPPNEKLFF.

This clonotype was counted many times. This sequence joins TRBV11-2 and TRBJ2-7, with unresolved D. CDR1 and CDR2 from the germline V gene are SGHAT and FQNNGV. The CDR3 has 14 amino acids. V lost 5 bases and J lost 2, with 13 bases in between. The CDR3: CASSTWTGTYEQYF. In nucleotides, the CDR3 is TGTGCCAGCAGCACGTGGACGGGCACCTACGAGCAGTACTTC.

At least ten counts were recorded for this clonotype. V usage is TRBV6-2 or TRBV6-3 and J usage is TRBJ2-2; 9 bases align to TRBD2. CDR1 is MNHEY, CDR2 SVGEGT, per germline. After removal of 4 bases from V and 4 bases from J, the junction contained 7 bases not matched to a gene. The CDR3 has 16 residues. In nucleotides, the CDR3 is TGTGCCAGCAGTTTTGCGGGAGGGCCCTCCACCGGGGAGCTGTTTTTT. Translating it yields CASSFAGGPSTGELFF.

This clonotype came up many times. The rearrangement links TRBV6-1 to TRBJ1-6; D is possibly TRBD1 (5 bases). The germline V gene encodes CDR1 MNHNS and CDR2 SASEGT. V lost 6 bases, J lost 9 bases, and 15 bases lay in between. There are 14 residues in the CDR3. CDR3 amino acids: CASSYEWGASPLHF. For the CDR3, the DNA is TGTGCCAGCAGCTATGAGTGGGGCGCTTCACCCCTCCACTTT.

This clonotype was seen repeatedly, ten times or more. The CDR3: CASSLVAGSNEQFF. For the CDR3, the DNA is TGTGCCAGCAGCTTAGTTGCGGGGAGCAATGAGCAGTTCTTC. The V gene is TRBV7-9, the J gene TRBJ2-1; the D gene is possibly TRBD2 (6 bases). V shed 1 base and J shed 6 bases, with 10 bases lying between them. This CDR3 has 14 amino acids. The V gene's germline CDR1 is SEHNR and CDR2 FQNEAQ (reference sequence). Based on the CDR3 plus reference TRBV7-9 and TRBJ2-1, the full variable domain is DTGVSQNPRHKITKRGQNVTFRCDPISEHNRLYWYRQTLGQGPEFLTYFQNEAQLEKSRLLSDRFSAERPKGSFSTLEIQRTEQGDSAMYLCASSLVAGSNEQFFGPGTRLTVL.

This clonotype was seen ten or more times. J is TRBJ2-3 and V is TRBV24-1; D is undetermined. This CDR3 has 17 amino acids. The germline CDR1 and CDR2 sequences are KGHDR and SFDVKD. V lost 3 bases and J lost 2, with 17 bases in between. The CDR3 DNA sequence: TGTGCCACCAGTGATCGCGATATAAGACCCTTCACAGATACGCAGTATTTT. It translates to CATSDRDIRPFTDTQYF.

This sequence joins TRBV27 and TRBJ2-2; TRBD2 matches at 9 bases. Germline V CDR1 and CDR2: MNHEY, SMNVEV (reference sequence). This CDR3 comprises 16 residues. The junction had 7 bases not matched to a gene; V was cut back by 4 bases and J by 4 bases. CDR3 coding DNA: TGTGCCAGCAGTTACGTTAGCGGGGGCAGCACCGGGGAGCTGTTTTTT. As protein: CASSYVSGGSTGELFF.

Comment on this clonotype: A single base separates this from a much larger clone, so it may be a read error. J is TRBJ1-3 and V is TRBV20-1, with 7 positions matching TRBD1. The CDR3 sequence is 13 residues long. The germline gives CDR1 DFQATT, CDR2 SNEGSKA (reference sequence). Here the CDR3 DNA reads TGCATTGTTCCCGGACAGGTCTCCGACACCATATATTTT. Its translation: CIVPGQVSDTIYF.

For this clonotype: Since a much larger clone is just one base distant, this may be a read error. The chain uses TRBV11-2 and TRBJ1-5; D might be TRBD1 (5 bases). The V end was cut by 5 bases, the J end by 0 bases, with 11 bases between. The length of the CDR3 is 15 residues. CDR1 is SGHAT, CDR2 FQNNGV, per germline. DNA for the CDR3: TGTGCCAGCAGCAAACGGGACGATAGCAATCAGCCCCAGCATTTT. Protein: CASSKRDDSNQPQHF.

In this sample, this clonotype turned up many times. The chain joins TRBV20-1 to TRBJ1-1; 8 positions agree with TRBD1. The CDR3 sequence is 14 residues long. CDR1 is DFQATT and CDR2 is SNEGSKA in the germline V gene (reference sequence). Trimming cost V 1 base and J 12 bases; bases outside gene matches: 13. The chain's CDR3 is CSARVSGQVLVTFF. As DNA, the CDR3 is TGCAGTGCTAGAGTGTCGGGACAGGTCCTTGTGACTTTCTTT.

This clonotype was seen many times. The rearrangement joins TRBV11-2 to TRBJ1-3; 8 nucleotides line up with TRBD1. The germline gives CDR1 SGHAT, CDR2 FQNNGV. V lost 5 bases, J lost 1 base, and 7 bases stayed unmatched. The CDR3 consists of 16 residues. This CDR3 is CASSRTGNISGNTIYF. In DNA form, the CDR3 reads TGTGCCAGCAGCCGGACAGGGAACATTTCTGGAAACACCATATATTTT.

This clonotype occurred many times. The chain is built from TRBV28 and TRBJ2-7; 11 bases fit TRBD1. The CDR3 sequence is 16 residues long. Unmatched junction bases numbered 9, after V lost 6 bases and J lost 2 bases. CDR1 is MDHEN, CDR2 SYDVKM, per germline. The CDR3 region has the DNA TGTGCCAGCAGGGGCGGGGACAGGGGGTTAGCCTACGAGCAGTACTTC. This encodes CASRGGDRGLAYEQYF.

There are many counts of this clonotype. CDR3 region: CASRLSMWVASYEQYF. DNA for the CDR3: TGTGCCAGCAGATTATCCATGTGGGTGGCCTCCTACGAGCAGTACTTC. The V call is TRBV11-3, the J call TRBJ2-7, with D uncertain. The CDR3 runs 16 residues. With 6 bases removed from V and 0 bases from J, the gap between germline ends came to 18 bases. Germline CDR1 SGHNT, CDR2 YENEEA.